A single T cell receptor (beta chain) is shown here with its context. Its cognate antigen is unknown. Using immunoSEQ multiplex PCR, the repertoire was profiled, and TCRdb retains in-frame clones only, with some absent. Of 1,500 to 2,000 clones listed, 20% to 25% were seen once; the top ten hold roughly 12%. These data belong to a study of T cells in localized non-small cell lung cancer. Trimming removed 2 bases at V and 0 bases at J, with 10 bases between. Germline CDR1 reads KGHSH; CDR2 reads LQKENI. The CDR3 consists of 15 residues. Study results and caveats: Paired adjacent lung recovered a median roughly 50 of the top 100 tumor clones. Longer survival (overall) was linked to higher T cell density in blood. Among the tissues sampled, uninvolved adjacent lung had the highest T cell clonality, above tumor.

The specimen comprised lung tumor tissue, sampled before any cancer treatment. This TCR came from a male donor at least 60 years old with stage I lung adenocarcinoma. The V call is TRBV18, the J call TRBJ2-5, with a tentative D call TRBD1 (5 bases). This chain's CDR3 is CASSPTQGHQETQYF. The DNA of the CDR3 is TGTGCCAGCTCACCAACGCAGGGCCACCAAGAGACCCAGTACTTC.